These 10 T cell receptor beta chains were all obtained from the same sample, sequenced in a study of blood T cell repertoires in COVID-19 (dated by TCRdb to 2020 to 2021). The method was the immunoSEQ multiplex PCR assay. TCRdb took over this immuneACCESS table, retaining in-frame rearrangements with V and J assigned. Such tables are incomplete; in checked studies, under half of the missing clones stem from an unresolved V gene, and the remainder is unexplained. Recorded for this sample are 170,000 or so clones; more than 85% of them occurred a single time. The top ten clones comprise 0.5% to 0.55% of the sample. Specimen: peripheral blood. The receptors shown here come from a man in his forties or fifties with acute or convalescent COVID-19.

The chain combines TRBV4-2 with TRBJ2-5; weak D call: TRBD2 (6 bases). Trimming stripped 0 bases from V and 9 bases from J, with 20 bases between. Germline V CDR1 and CDR2: LGHNA, YNFKEQ. CDR3 length equals 16 residues. DNA of the CDR3: TGTGCCAGCAGCCAAGATTCCCAGCGGGTCCAAGGGGCCCAGTACTTC. The encoded protein is CASSQDSQRVQGAQYF.

The chain couples TRBV2 to TRBJ2-1; a possible D gene is TRBD1 (6 bases). Germline values: CDR1 SNHLY, CDR2 FYNNEI. The CDR3 runs to 14 residues. V lost 0 bases and J lost 8, with 11 bases in between. CDR3 coding DNA: TGTGCCAGCAGTGAAGCGGCAGGGGTCCATGAGCAGTTCTTC. Its translation is CASSEAAGVHEQFF.

The chain carries TRBV7-9 and TRBJ1-3; no clear D gene. Germline V gives CDR1 SEHNR, CDR2 FQNEAQ (reference sequence). This CDR3 spans 15 amino acids. V lost 5 bases and J 1 base, leaving 12 bases between the germline ends. This chain's CDR3 is CASSLGSISGNTIYF. The CDR3 DNA follows: TGTGCCAGCAGCCTAGGTTCAATTTCTGGAAACACCATATATTTT.

V and J are TRBV6-1 and TRBJ1-3; D possibly corresponds to TRBD1 (6 bases). The CDR3 contains 14 residues. Germline values: CDR1 MNHNS, CDR2 SASEGT. Trimming took off 5 bases at V and 1 base at J, with 9 bases between the two ends. The CDR3 reads CASSLTGSGNTIYF. CDR3 DNA sequence: TGTGCCAGCAGTCTCACAGGGTCTGGAAACACCATATATTTT.

V gene TRBV5-1 combines with J gene TRBJ2-7; the D gene is possibly TRBD1 (6 bases). Looked up from germline, CDR1 is SGHRS and CDR2 is YFSETQ. CDR3 length: 15 residues. Trimming cost V 0 bases and J 0 bases, with 10 bases left between them. CDR3 in amino acids: CASSLGTANSYEQYF. The CDR3 DNA is TGCGCCAGCAGCTTGGGGACAGCAAACTCCTACGAGCAGTACTTC. The full variable domain, with the rest looked up from reference TRBV5-1 and TRBJ2-7, is KAGVTQTPRYLIKTRGQQVTLSCSPISGHRSVSWYQQTPGQGLQFLFEYFSETQRNKGNFPGRFSGRQFSNSRSEMNVSTLELGDSALYLCASSLGTANSYEQYFGPGTRLTVT.

The chain joins TRBV5-1 to TRBJ2-2, with TRBD1 identical over 7 bases. Germline V gene lookup returns CDR1 SGHRS and CDR2 YFSETQ. The junction had 8 bases not matched to a gene; V was cut back by 8 bases and J by 4 bases. This CDR3 comprises 14 residues. CDR3 nucleotide sequence: TGCGCCAGTTATCAGGGACAGAGCACCGGGGAGCTGTTTTTT. Amino acids: CASYQGQSTGELFF.

The CDR3 nucleotides are TGTGCCACCGCGACAGGGTACACCGGGGAGCTGTTTTTT. It translates to CATATGYTGELFF. The gene calls are TRBV24-1 and TRBJ2-2; 7 bases align to TRBD1. The CDR3 loop spans 13 amino acids. The ends lost 9 bases at V and 3 bases at J; junction bases unmatched: 3. Germline CDR1 is KGHDR and CDR2 is SFDVKD.

This clone was detected once. The V call is TRBV4-1, the J call TRBJ2-1; TRBD2 agrees at 8 bases. The CDR3 has 15 amino acids. Unmatched junction bases numbered 14, after V lost 6 bases and J lost 10 bases. Per germline, CDR1 MGHRA and CDR2 YSYEKL. The CDR3 loop reads CASRREEREIGEQFF. The DNA of the CDR3 is TGCGCCAGCAGGAGGGAGGAGCGGGAGATCGGAGAGCAGTTCTTC.

The rearrangement links TRBV5-4 to TRBJ2-7, with 7 positions matching TRBD2. V lost 4 bases to trimming and J lost 0 bases; unmatched junction nucleotides: 10. The length of the CDR3 is 16 residues. Germline values: CDR1 SGHNT, CDR2 YYREEE (reference sequence). DNA of the CDR3: TGTGCCAGCAGCGAACGGGGAGGGAAGAGCTCCTACGAGCAGTACGTC. Its protein is CASSERGGKSSYEQYV.

In this sample, this clone turned up once. This chain connects TRBV9 to TRBJ2-1; 11 nucleotides agree with TRBD2. Per germline, CDR1 SGDLS and CDR2 YYNGEE. The CDR3 length is 17 residues. The J segment lost 0 bases and the V segment lost 7 bases, leaving 9 bases of the junction unmatched. The CDR3 bases are TGTGCCAGCGGGGAGGGAACTAGCGGGGGCTCCTACAATGAGCAGTTCTTC. This codes for CASGEGTSGGSYNEQFF. Looking up the rest from reference TRBV9 and TRBJ2-1 gives the full variable domain: DSGVTQTPKHLITATGQRVTLRCSPRSGDLSVYWYQQSLDQGLQFLIQYYNGEERAKGNILERFSAQQFPDLHSELNLSSLELGDSALYFCASGEGTSGGSYNEQFFGPGTRLTVL.